A single sample gave rise to the 21 T cell receptor beta chains below, sequenced in a study of blood T cell repertoires in COVID-19. The repertoire was sequenced with immunoSEQ multiplex PCR; TCRdb's copy has only in-frame clones and lacks some. The sample has about 100,000 clones; 70% to 90% are singletons. Source material: peripheral blood. The receptors shown here come from a man aged 45-65 years with active or convalescent COVID-19.

The table lists this clone with a few counts. The rearrangement uses TRBV5-1 and TRBJ2-7; D may be TRBD1 (6 bases). This CDR3 has 13 residues. The germline CDR1 and CDR2 sequences are SGHRS and YFSETQ. The germline V and J ends were trimmed by 4 bases and 4 bases, with 12 bases remaining between them. The CDR3 spells CASSPGQPYEQYF. In nucleotides, the CDR3 is TGCGCCAGCAGCCCGGGACAACCTTACGAGCAGTACTTC. Together with reference TRBV5-1 and TRBJ2-7, the CDR3 gives the full variable domain: KAGVTQTPRYLIKTRGQQVTLSCSPISGHRSVSWYQQTPGQGLQFLFEYFSETQRNKGNFPGRFSGRQFSNSRSEMNVSTLELGDSALYLCASSPGQPYEQYFGPGTRLTVT.

The rearrangement uses TRBV3-1 (or the pseudogene TRBV3-2) and TRBJ2-1; 10 positions agree with TRBD2. The CDR3 covers 15 residues. Trimming took 6 bases from V and 7 from J; bases not matched to a gene: 9. Germline V gene sequence: CDR1 LGHDT, CDR2 YNNKEL (reference sequence). The CDR3 protein is CASRLGASGRNEQFF. For the CDR3, the DNA is TGTGCCAGCAGACTCGGGGCTAGCGGGAGAAATGAGCAGTTCTTC.

The J gene is TRBJ1-5, the V gene TRBV18; 8 bases map to TRBD1. The CDR3 consists of 15 residues. Germline assignment: CDR1 KGHSH and CDR2 LQKENI. With 3 bases clipped from V and 3 bases from J, the junction kept 4 bases outside the gene matches. In DNA form, the CDR3 reads TGTGCCAGCTCACCGGGACAGGCCTTCAATCAGCCCCAGCATTTT. The encoded protein is CASSPGQAFNQPQHF.

The V and J genes are TRBV20-1 and TRBJ2-7; maybe TRBD1 (6 bases). The V end lost 3 bases, the J end lost 9 bases, and 12 bases lay between the germline ends. The CDR3 extends over 11 amino acids. Germline CDR1 is DFQATT and CDR2 is SNEGSKA (reference sequence). The CDR3 loop reads CSARDSDLQYF. CDR3 coding DNA: TGCAGTGCTAGGGACAGCGACTTGCAGTACTTC.

A single count supports this clone. J is TRBJ2-5 and V is TRBV19, with 8 nucleotides matching TRBD1. The junction had 7 bases not matched to a gene; V was cut back by 5 bases and J by 5 bases. There are 14 residues in the CDR3. Looked up from germline, CDR1 is LNHDA and CDR2 is SQIVND (reference sequence). CDR3 nucleotide sequence: TGTGCCAGTAGTGCGGACAGGGTCGACGAGACCCAGTACTTC. Encoded protein: CASSADRVDETQYF.

The chain couples TRBV7-6 to TRBJ2-5, with D possibly being TRBD2 (6 bases). CDR3 length: 15 residues. Germline V gives CDR1 SGHVS, CDR2 FNYEAQ. V lost 0 bases, J lost 1 base, and 9 bases lay in between. CDR3 protein: CASSLAAGSQETQYF. CDR3 DNA: TGTGCCAGCAGCTTAGCTGCGGGGTCCCAAGAGACCCAGTACTTC.

V is TRBV18 and J is TRBJ2-7; D perhaps matches TRBD1 (6 bases). Germline V gene sequence: CDR1 KGHSH, CDR2 LQKENI. The CDR3 runs to 13 residues. V shed 6 bases and J shed 0 bases, with 9 bases lying between them. The CDR3 DNA is TGTGCCAGCTCCCACAGGGACTCCTACGAGCAGTACTTC. Its translation is CASSHRDSYEQYF.

This sequence joins TRBV19 and TRBJ2-3; a weak D match, TRBD2 (5 bases). Germline CDR1 LNHDA, CDR2 SQIVND (reference sequence). The CDR3 spans 14 residues. Trimming removed 1 base at V and 7 bases at J, with 12 bases between. This CDR3 is CASSIVGPGNTQYF. The CDR3 DNA is TGTGCCAGTAGTATAGTAGGCCCCGGGAATACGCAGTATTTT.

This clone came up once. This sequence joins TRBV19 and TRBJ2-2; TRBD1 matches at 9 bases. Germline V CDR1 and CDR2: LNHDA, SQIVND (reference sequence). The J segment lost 4 bases and the V segment lost 4 bases, leaving 7 bases of the junction unmatched. This CDR3 is built from 16 residues. The CDR3 nucleotides read TGTGCCAGTAGTAATACAGGGGGCGCGGGCACCGGGGAGCTGTTTTTT. It specifies CASSNTGGAGTGELFF.

V and J are TRBV29-1 and TRBJ2-3, with TRBD2 identical over 8 bases. The CDR3 length is 15 residues. Per germline, CDR1 SQVTM and CDR2 ANQGSEA. The V segment lost 5 bases and the J segment 1 base; nucleotides outside the gene matches: 8. The CDR3 spells CSVSYPGLGTDTQYF. CDR3 nucleotide sequence: TGCAGCGTTTCCTATCCGGGACTAGGCACAGATACGCAGTATTTT.

The chain uses TRBV24-1 and TRBJ2-7, with 7 bases identical to TRBD1. CDR3 length equals 14 residues. CDR1 is KGHDR and CDR2 is SFDVKD in the germline V gene. The trim removed 4 bases at V and 3 bases at J, leaving 5 bases unmatched. DNA for the CDR3: TGTGCCACCAGTGACTCCGGACAGGTCTACGAGCAGTACTTC. Its protein is CATSDSGQVYEQYF.

The rearrangement joins TRBV11-3 to TRBJ2-2; 12 bases agree with TRBD2. The CDR3 has 16 residues. CDR1 is SGHNT and CDR2 is YENEEA in the germline V gene. Trimming at V came to 6 bases and at J to 4 bases, leaving 6 bases not matched to a gene. The CDR3 here is CASRLLAGGGTGELFF. The CDR3 DNA reads TGTGCCAGCAGACTTCTAGCGGGAGGGGGCACCGGGGAGCTGTTTTTT.

The chain is built from TRBV2 and TRBJ2-3; D unresolved. This CDR3 spans 12 amino acids. V lost 5 bases and J 4 bases, leaving 7 bases between the germline ends. From germline, CDR1 is SNHLY and CDR2 FYNNEI. CDR3 DNA sequence: TGTGCCAGCAGTCCGGTTTCAGATACGCAGTATTTT. Its protein is CASSPVSDTQYF.

This clone was counted between two and nine times. The chain carries TRBV21-1 and TRBJ1-6; the table gives TRBD1 as D, unverified against the DNA. TRBV21-1 is classified as a pseudogene. This CDR3 is 15 amino acids long. The CDR3 DNA reads as TGTGCCAGCAGTACGTACAGGGAGTGGGATTCACCCCTCCACTTT. This translates into CASSTYREWDSPLHF.

This chain joins TRBV14 and TRBJ2-7; D uncertain. Trimming removed 1 base from V and 3 bases from J, with 7 bases in between. CDR1 is SGHDN and CDR2 is FVKESK in the germline V gene. This CDR3 comprises 13 residues. The CDR3 here is CASSQVEYYEQYF. The CDR3 nucleotides are TGTGCCAGCAGCCAAGTAGAATACTACGAGCAGTACTTC.

The rearrangement links TRBV27 to TRBJ1-5; no definite D call. The CDR3 has 12 residues. Trimming removed 6 bases at V and 3 bases at J, with 6 bases between. CDR1 is MNHEY and CDR2 is SMNVEV in the germline V gene (reference sequence). CDR3 nucleotide sequence: TGTGCCAGCAGCTACCACAATCAGCCCCAGCATTTT. Translation: CASSYHNQPQHF.

The chain is built from TRBV28 and TRBJ1-2; D call uncertain. The germline V gene has CDR1 MDHEN and CDR2 SYDVKM. With 10 bases removed from V and 4 bases from J, the gap between germline ends came to 13 bases. The CDR3 spans 12 residues. For the CDR3, the DNA is TGTGCCACCTCAGGCAGGTCCTATGGCTACACCTTC. Protein sequence: CATSGRSYGYTF.

A few counts support this clone. The rearrangement uses TRBV28 and TRBJ2-7; possible D gene TRBD1, 5 bases. CDR3 size: 18 residues. Trimming left V 6 bases short and J 0 bases short, with 24 bases between. Per germline, CDR1 MDHEN and CDR2 SYDVKM. As DNA, the CDR3 is TGTGCCAGCAGCCTCTCAACCCGAACAGGCCGGAGCTCCTACGAGCAGTACTTC. As protein: CASSLSTRTGRSSYEQYF.

V gene TRBV25-1 combines with J gene TRBJ2-3; 7 bases line up with TRBD2. The CDR3 totals 16 residues. Germline V lookup: CDR1 MGHDK, CDR2 SYGVNS. After removal of 1 base from V and 4 bases from J, the junction contained 8 bases not matched to a gene. The CDR3 nucleotides are TGTGCCAGCAGTGAATCAGGTAGCGGGCGAGCAGATACGCAGTATTTT. Its translation: CASSESGSGRADTQYF.

The chain uses TRBV6-4 and TRBJ1-2; 12 bases line up with TRBD1. Per the germline V gene, CDR1 is MRHNA and CDR2 is SNTAGT. V lost 11 bases and J lost 4; bases outside the gene matches: 5. There are 13 residues in the CDR3. In DNA form, the CDR3 reads TGTGCCGGGACAGGGGGCCGTGGCTATGGCTACACCTTC. Translated, it gives CAGTGGRGYGYTF.

The chain has TRBV7-6 and TRBJ1-1; D is unclear. The germline gives CDR1 SGHVS, CDR2 FNYEAQ. Trimming removed 7 bases from V and 1 base from J, with 13 bases in between. CDR3 length equals 14 residues. The CDR3 region has the DNA TGTGCCAGCACGGTAGGCCCGGGGAACACTGAAGCTTTCTTT. This encodes CASTVGPGNTEAFF.